This T cell receptor (beta chain) came from a study of blood T cells in healthy people across ages. With regard to this clonotype: A much larger clone differs from this one at a single base, so this may be a read error.

The second PCR ran about 6 to 11 cycles with a sample-barcoded 5' primer and J-beta primers. One entry per CDR3 protein, called by TCRdb with MiXCR from the 5' RACE reads. This sample has under 800,000 distinct CDR3 sequences, with around a fifth found just once. The CDR3 has 15 residues. After removal of 4 bases from V and 3 bases from J, the junction contained 6 bases not matched to a gene. Germline CDR1 reads SGHKS; CDR2 reads YYEKEE (reference sequence). The rearrangement joins TRBV5-5 to TRBJ1-4, with TRBD1 identical over 7 bases. This TCR was sampled from a man aged 65 to 79 in good health. Specimen: blood. In DNA form, the CDR3 reads TGTGCCAGCAGCCTCAGGGGGGACCCTAATGAAAAACTGTTTTTT. It specifies CASSLRGDPNEKLFF.